The following is a T cell receptor (beta chain) sequence with its context. Antigen unknown. The data were taken from a study of siplizumab effects on memory and regulatory T cells. Whole-study results and caveats: Sequences below about 10^-5 frequency were poorly captured, and few alloreactive clones mapped to unstimulated subsets.

The V and J ends lost 0 bases and 3 bases respectively, with 12 bases between them. CDR1 is LGHNA and CDR2 is YNFKEQ in the germline V gene. The CDR3 extends over 16 amino acids. Assay: immunoSEQ multiplex PCR; the TCRdb copy retains only in-frame clones and omits some. This sample has fewer than 65,000 clones; about 94% occur once, and the top ten carry more than 15%. This TCR derives from a human donor in good health. The gene calls are TRBV4-2 and TRBJ1-5, with D unresolved. What was sequenced was CD8+ T cells sorted from blood. The CDR3 reads CASSQDVSQPNQPQHF. The DNA of the CDR3 is TGTGCCAGCAGCCAAGATGTCTCGCAGCCCAATCAGCCCCAGCATTTT.